One sample yielded the 28 T cell receptor beta chains listed below, sequenced in a study of T cells in Graves' hyperthyroidism and ophthalmopathy. Amplified TCR beta CDR3 regions came from RNA transcripts. The HTBI primer set was used in a first-round RT-PCR of the TCR CDR3. MiXCR, run by TCRdb on the multiplex PCR reads, gives a single entry per CDR3 protein. In the table there are some 250,000 distinct CDR3 sequences, approximately 15% of which are singletons. The sequenced sample was blood. These receptors were collected from a woman aged 40 to 49 with Graves' hyperthyroidism that later progressed to Graves' ophthalmopathy.

This clonotype was detected many times. The genes are TRBV28 and TRBJ2-7; TRBD1 agrees at 8 bases. V lost 6 bases, J lost 3 bases, and 4 bases stayed unmatched. Germline loops: CDR1 MDHEN, CDR2 SYDVKM. CDR3 length: 13 amino acids. CDR3 coding DNA: TGTGCCAGCAGGCGGACAGGGCTCTACGAGCAGTACTTC. Its protein product is CASRRTGLYEQYF.

V is TRBV7-8 and J is TRBJ2-7; D is ambiguous. CDR1 and CDR2 (germline): SGHVS, FQNEAQ. V dropped 5 bases and J dropped 2 bases, with 16 bases sitting between them. CDR3 size: 15 residues. CDR3 DNA: TGTGCCAGCAGCGACGTTATGTTGGCTACCTACGAGCAGTACTTC. Its translation is CASSDVMLATYEQYF.

This clonotype was found a few times. J is TRBJ2-5 and V is TRBV20-1; TRBD1 aligns across 7 bases. V was pared by 0 bases and J by 1 base, with 11 bases of the junction left unmatched. CDR3 size: 17 residues. Germline-derived CDR1 and CDR2 are DFQATT and SNEGSKA (reference sequence). In DNA, the CDR3 is TGCAGTGCTAGAGATTTCGGGAAACAGGGGTCCCAAGAGACCCAGTACTTC. Translation: CSARDFGKQGSQETQYF.

This clonotype has a count of ten or more. This chain connects TRBV7-9 to TRBJ1-2; D is ambiguous. The V gene's germline CDR1 is SEHNR and CDR2 FQNEAQ (reference sequence). V gave up 0 bases and J gave up 4 bases, with 18 bases separating them. The CDR3 has 17 residues. The CDR3 DNA is TGTGCCAGCAGCTTAGCGGGAGGGAAGATTGGAAGCTATGGCTACACCTTC. This encodes CASSLAGGKIGSYGYTF.

This clonotype appeared many times. The chain combines TRBV7-9 with TRBJ2-3; 14 positions match TRBD2. The trim removed 0 bases at V and 3 bases at J, leaving 11 bases unmatched. CDR1 is SEHNR, CDR2 FQNEAQ, per germline (reference sequence). The CDR3 has 20 residues. The CDR3 here is CASSLATSGRARQWTDTQYF. The CDR3 bases are TGTGCCAGCAGCTTAGCGACTAGCGGGAGGGCCCGTCAATGGACAGATACGCAGTATTTT.

This clonotype was picked up many times. This chain links TRBV28 with TRBJ2-5, with D tentatively TRBD1 or TRBD2 (5 bases each). Trimming pared 6 bases from V and 4 bases from J, leaving 18 bases between. Per germline, CDR1 MDHEN and CDR2 SYDVKM. The CDR3 contains 15 residues. In DNA, the CDR3 is TGTGCCAGCAGCCCCGCACTCTCGGGGACAGAGACCCAGTACTTC. Residues: CASSPALSGTETQYF.

The chain uses TRBV6-1 and TRBJ2-7, with TRBD1 as a possible D gene (6 bases). Germline values: CDR1 MNHNS, CDR2 SASEGT. The CDR3 covers 14 residues. V dropped 6 bases and J dropped 6 bases, with 18 bases sitting between them. CDR3 residues: CASRDPGHGREQYF. The DNA for the CDR3 is TGTGCCAGCAGAGACCCGGGACACGGTCGCGAGCAGTACTTC.

The CDR3 DNA is TGCGCCAGCAGCTTTAGACAGGGTGCTGGCTACACCTTC. Translating gives CASSFRQGAGYTF. The chain combines TRBV5-1 with TRBJ1-2, with 7 bases fitting TRBD1. The V gene's germline CDR1 is SGHRS and CDR2 YFSETQ. The CDR3 covers 13 residues. V lost 2 bases, J lost 7 bases, and 5 bases stayed unmatched.

This clonotype was picked up many times. The chain has TRBV28 and TRBJ2-7; the D is unclear. This CDR3 region has 14 residues. The V and J ends lost 3 bases and 2 bases respectively, with 11 bases between them. Germline V gives CDR1 MDHEN, CDR2 SYDVKM. The CDR3 nucleotides read TGTGCCAGCAGTTTTGGACCGCCAACCTACGAGCAGTACTTC. It specifies CASSFGPPTYEQYF.

In this sample, this clonotype turned up many times. The chain is built from TRBV28 and TRBJ2-1, with D perhaps TRBD1 or TRBD2 (6 bases each). Trimming pared 2 bases from V and 2 bases from J, leaving 16 bases between. Per germline, CDR1 MDHEN and CDR2 SYDVKM. The CDR3 is 17 amino acids. CDR3: CASSLGGGGKPYNEQFF. The DNA for the CDR3 is TGTGCCAGCAGTTTAGGGGGCGGCGGGAAGCCCTACAATGAGCAGTTCTTC. Filled out from reference TRBV28 and TRBJ2-1, the complete variable domain reads DVKVTQSSRYLVKRTGEKVFLECVQDMDHENMFWYRQDPGLGLRLIYFSYDVKMKEKGDIPEGYSVSREKKERFSLILESASTNQTSMYLCASSLGGGGKPYNEQFFGPGTRLTVL.

This clonotype was counted ten times or more. V usage is TRBV2 and J usage is TRBJ1-5, with D hard to call. The CDR3 has 14 amino acids. Trimming left V 4 bases short and J 1 base short, with 8 bases between. CDR1 is SNHLY and CDR2 is FYNNEI in the germline V gene. The CDR3 DNA reads TGTGCCAGCAGTGTTTGGCAGAGCAATCAGCCCCAGCATTTT. As protein: CASSVWQSNQPQHF.

This clonotype was observed many times. The gene calls are TRBV20-1 and TRBJ1-5, with D perhaps matching TRBD1 (6 bases). The CDR3 has 15 residues. Germline V gene sequence: CDR1 DFQATT, CDR2 SNEGSKA (reference sequence). V was cut by 1 base and J by 9 bases, with 19 bases left in between. The DNA for the CDR3 is TGCAGTGCTAGAGCTTATAGAGGGACATTAGGGCCCCAGCATTTT. It encodes CSARAYRGTLGPQHF.

This clonotype came up many times. This chain links TRBV11-3 with TRBJ2-7; D might be TRBD2 (5 bases). V was pared by 5 bases and J by 5 bases, with 10 bases between. Germline V gene lookup returns CDR1 SGHNT and CDR2 YENEEA. The CDR3 runs to 12 residues. CDR3 in amino acids: CASSGLGDEQYF. In nucleotides, the CDR3 is TGTGCCAGCAGCGGCCTGGGAGACGAGCAGTACTTC.

Turning to this clonotype: A much larger clone differs from this one at a single base, so this may be a read error. As the CDR3 is not closed by the conserved phenylalanine or tryptophan, this likely results from a read error. V gene TRBV11-1 combines with J gene TRBJ2-2; a possible D gene is TRBD1 (5 bases). Per the germline V gene, CDR1 is SGHAT and CDR2 is FQDESV (reference sequence). The V gene lost 2 bases and the J gene lost 5 bases, with 9 bases spanning the gap. The CDR3 has 14 residues. The CDR3 region has the DNA TGTGCCAGCAGCTTACAGGGAAGGACCGGGGAGCTGTTTTCT. This translates into CASSLQGRTGELFS.

The rearrangement joins TRBV27 to TRBJ2-2, with D possibly matching TRBD1 (5 bases). The CDR3 covers 13 residues. Trimming removed 5 bases at V and 5 bases at J, with 9 bases between. CDR1 is MNHEY, CDR2 SMNVEV, per germline (reference sequence). This chain's CDR3 is CASSVQATGELFF. CDR3 DNA: TGTGCCAGCAGTGTACAGGCAACCGGGGAGCTGTTTTTT.

This chain connects TRBV4-1 to TRBJ2-3; D not resolved. CDR1 is MGHRA and CDR2 is YSYEKL in the germline V gene. The CDR3 contains 16 residues. V lost 3 bases and J lost 4, with 17 bases in between. CDR3 protein: CASSHQPLVESDTQYF. The CDR3 DNA follows: TGCGCCAGCAGCCACCAACCGTTAGTAGAATCAGATACGCAGTATTTT.

The V call is TRBV6-2 or TRBV6-3, the J call TRBJ1-5; 9 nucleotides agree with TRBD1. Germline CDR1 is MNHEY and CDR2 is SVGEGT. Trimming took 0 bases from V and 6 from J; bases not matched to a gene: 3. This CDR3 is built from 15 residues. The CDR3 here is CASSYSGTGTQPQHF. For the CDR3, the DNA is TGTGCCAGCAGTTACTCAGGGACAGGGACTCAGCCCCAGCATTTT.

This clonotype was seen repeatedly, ten times or more. The chain carries TRBV9 and TRBJ1-1, with D uncertain. CDR3 size: 12 residues. V lost 5 bases to trimming and J lost 1 base, with 6 bases between them. Germline values: CDR1 SGDLS, CDR2 YYNGEE. The CDR3 sequence: CASRDPNTEAFF. CDR3 nucleotides: TGTGCCAGCAGGGACCCGAACACTGAAGCTTTCTTT.

This clonotype was seen ten or more times. Here the CDR3 DNA reads TGTGCCAGCAGCGGACGACAGGGTCAGCCACCCCTCCACTTT. Its translation: CASSGRQGQPPLHF. The J gene is TRBJ1-6, the V gene TRBV28; TRBD1 agrees at 7 bases. The ends lost 6 bases at V and 11 bases at J; junction bases unmatched: 10. CDR3 length: 14 residues. CDR1 is MDHEN, CDR2 SYDVKM, per germline.

The sample holds a few counts of this clonotype. Here the CDR3 reads CSAQPLAGGANVLTF. The CDR3 DNA sequence: TGCAGTGCTCAACCACTAGCGGGAGGAGCCAACGTCCTGACTTTC. The genes are TRBV20-1 and TRBJ2-6, with 12 bases fitting TRBD2. The CDR3 is 15 residues long. Germline CDR1 DFQATT, CDR2 SNEGSKA (reference sequence). J was trimmed by 7 bases and V by 5 bases; bases with no gene match: 6.

The chain carries TRBV12-3 or TRBV12-4 and TRBJ2-7; 11 nucleotides match TRBD2. After removal of 1 base from V and 7 bases from J, the junction contained 9 bases not matched to a gene. The CDR3 loop spans 16 amino acids. This chain's CDR3 is CASSLETSGALREQYF. The CDR3 DNA sequence: TGTGCCAGCAGTTTAGAGACTAGCGGGGCTTTGAGGGAGCAGTACTTC.

This clonotype was detected ten times or more. The rearrangement joins TRBV12-3 or TRBV12-4 to TRBJ1-2; unclear D gene. The CDR3 consists of 12 residues. Trimming stripped 6 bases from V and 8 bases from J, with 13 bases between. The CDR3, as DNA: TGTGCCAGCAGCCGTGGGTTAAGCGGCTACACCTTC. Protein sequence: CASSRGLSGYTF.

The chain uses TRBV6-2 or TRBV6-3 and TRBJ2-7; D possibly corresponds to TRBD2 (5 bases). The V end was cut by 6 bases, the J end by 4 bases, with 19 bases between. The CDR3 has 15 amino acids. Germline assignment: CDR1 MNHEY and CDR2 SVGEGT. The CDR3 region is CASSSGSEASYEQYF. The CDR3 DNA reads TGTGCCAGCAGCTCAGGTAGCGAGGCCTCGTACGAGCAGTACTTC.

The chain recombines TRBV6-5 with TRBJ2-1, with 8 bases fitting TRBD2. CDR3 size: 14 residues. Per germline, CDR1 MNHEY and CDR2 SVGAGI. V was clipped by 1 base and J by 9 bases; unmatched bases: 5. The CDR3 sequence: CASSYFRLASEQFF. As DNA, the CDR3 is TGTGCCAGCAGTTACTTTAGACTAGCGAGTGAGCAGTTCTTC.

In this sample, this clonotype turned up many times. The chain carries TRBV20-1 and TRBJ2-1; D gene unclear. Trimming pared 4 bases from V and 10 bases from J, leaving 20 bases between. This CDR3 has 14 residues. Germline V gives CDR1 DFQATT, CDR2 SNEGSKA (reference sequence). The CDR3, as DNA: TGCAGTGCTACACGGGCCCGATCAGATTGGGAGCAGTTCTTC. Translating gives CSATRARSDWEQFF.

This clonotype was counted ten times or more. This chain joins TRBV6-1 and TRBJ2-5; the D is unclear. In germline, CDR1 is MNHNS, CDR2 SASEGT. This CDR3 spans 14 amino acids. The V end lost 1 base, the J end lost 2 bases, and 8 bases lay between the germline ends. This CDR3 reads CASSEVGHQETQYF. CDR3 DNA sequence: TGTGCCAGCAGTGAAGTAGGGCATCAAGAGACCCAGTACTTC.

This clonotype came up many times. The V and J genes are TRBV6-1 and TRBJ1-2; D not resolved. The CDR3 is 14 amino acids. V was clipped by 5 bases and J by 4 bases, with 14 bases between them. The germline V gene has CDR1 MNHNS and CDR2 SASEGT. CDR3 sequence reads: CASSSSVRGYGYTF. CDR3 sequence (DNA): TGTGCCAGCAGTTCATCTGTCCGCGGCTATGGCTACACCTTC.

This clonotype was detected ten times or more. The chain uses TRBV4-2 and TRBJ2-7; D gene unclear. Trimming cost V 0 bases and J 3 bases, with 9 bases left between them. The CDR3 has 14 residues. In germline, CDR1 is LGHNA, CDR2 YNFKEQ. The CDR3 spells CASSQDRTSYEQYF. The CDR3 coding sequence is TGTGCCAGCAGCCAAGATCGGACCAGCTACGAGCAGTACTTC.